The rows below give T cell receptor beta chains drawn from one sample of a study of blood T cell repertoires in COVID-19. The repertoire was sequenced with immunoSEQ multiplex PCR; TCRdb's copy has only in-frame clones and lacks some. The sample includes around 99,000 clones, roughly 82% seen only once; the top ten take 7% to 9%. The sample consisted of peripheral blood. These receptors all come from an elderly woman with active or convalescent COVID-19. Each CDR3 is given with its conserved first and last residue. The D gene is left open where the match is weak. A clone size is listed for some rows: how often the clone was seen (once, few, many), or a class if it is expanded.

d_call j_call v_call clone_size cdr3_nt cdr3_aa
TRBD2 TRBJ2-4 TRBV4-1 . TGCGCCAGCAGCCAAGGGACTAGCGGGGGCATTCAGTACTTC CASSQGTSGGIQYF
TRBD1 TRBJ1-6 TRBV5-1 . TGCGCCAGCAGCGCGGGACAGGGGAATTCACCCCTCCACTTT CASSAGQGNSPLHF
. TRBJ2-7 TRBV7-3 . TGTGCCAGCAGCTTAAAAGTGGGGCGGCTCTCCTACGAGCAGTACTTC CASSLKVGRLSYEQYF
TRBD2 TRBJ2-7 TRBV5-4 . TGTGCCAGCAGCCCCGATTGGCGGGGGAGCTCCTACGAGCAGTACTTC CASSPDWRGSSYEQYF
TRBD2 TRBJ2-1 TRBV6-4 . TGTGCCAGCAGTGACTCCGCGGGAGCGGGAGGGCCGTCCAATGAGCAGTTCTTC CASSDSAGAGGPSNEQFF
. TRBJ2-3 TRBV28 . TGTGCCAGCAGTGGGGGAGGTCCCACAGATACGCAGTATTTT CASSGGGPTDTQYF
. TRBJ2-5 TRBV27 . TGTGCCAGCAGTTTAGGCGGGGATAAAGAGACCCAGTACTTC CASSLGGDKETQYF
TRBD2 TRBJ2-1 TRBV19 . TGTGCCAGTAGTTCCTCCCCGGGACTACCCTCCTACAATGAGCAGTTCTTC CASSSSPGLPSYNEQFF
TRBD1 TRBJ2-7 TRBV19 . TGTGCCAGTAGTAACAGGGGTACCTCCTACGAGCAGTACTTC CASSNRGTSYEQYF
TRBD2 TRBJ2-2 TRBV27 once TGTGCCAGCAGTTACCGACGAGCGGGAGGGTCTGAGGAGCTGTTTTTT CASSYRRAGGSEELFF
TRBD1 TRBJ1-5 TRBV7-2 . TGTGCCAGCAGCTTAGACAGGGGGTCGCCGTATAGCAATCAGCCCCAGCATTTT CASSLDRGSPYSNQPQHF
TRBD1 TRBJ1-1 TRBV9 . TGTGCCAGCAGCGTAGATCCAGGGGGTCCACGGACTGAAGCTTTCTTT CASSVDPGGPRTEAFF
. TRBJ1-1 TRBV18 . TGTGCCAGCTCACCACTGCAGGGCCAGAACACTGAAGCTTTCTTT CASSPLQGQNTEAFF
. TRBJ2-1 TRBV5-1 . TGCGCCAGCAGCTTGGCCGGAGAGAGAAATGAGCAGTTCTTC CASSLAGERNEQFF
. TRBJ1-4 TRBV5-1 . TGCGCCAGCAGCCAGGACAGTACTAATGAAAAACTGTTTTTT CASSQDSTNEKLFF
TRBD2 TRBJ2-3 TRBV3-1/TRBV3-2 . TGTGCCAGCAGCCAACAACTAGCGAGCACAGATACGCAGTATTTT CASSQQLASTDTQYF
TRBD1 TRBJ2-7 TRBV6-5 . TGTGCCAGCAGTCGGGACAGGGCCTACGAGCAGTACTTC CASSRDRAYEQYF
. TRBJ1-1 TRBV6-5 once TGTGCCAGCAGGGCGACGGGGAACACTGAAGCTTTCTTT CASRATGNTEAFF
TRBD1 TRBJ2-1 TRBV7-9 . TGTGCCAGCGGAAGAGTCGGGACAGGGATTTCGGGCAATGAGCAGTTCTTC CASGRVGTGISGNEQFF
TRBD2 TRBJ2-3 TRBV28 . TGTGCCAGCAGTCGGACTAGCGGGAGATGGGGCACAGATACGCAGTATTTT CASSRTSGRWGTDTQYF
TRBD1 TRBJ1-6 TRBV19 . TGTGCCAGTAGTCCAGACAGGGGGAATTCACCCCTCCACTTT CASSPDRGNSPLHF
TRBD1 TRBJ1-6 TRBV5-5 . TGTGCCAGCAGCTTTAACAGGGGTAATTCACCCCTCCACTTT CASSFNRGNSPLHF
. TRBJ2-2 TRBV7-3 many TGTGCCAGCAGCTTTAGCGCGACGAACACCGGGGAGCTGTTTTTT CASSFSATNTGELFF
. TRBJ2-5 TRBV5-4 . TGTGCCAGCAGCTTGTTCAGGGAAGAGACCCAGTACTTC CASSLFREETQYF
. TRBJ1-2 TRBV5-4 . TGTGCCAGCAGCTTGGCCAGGGTTTACTATGGCTACACCTTC CASSLARVYYGYTF
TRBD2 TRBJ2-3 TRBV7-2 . TGTGCCAGCAGCCCCACGCGACTAGCGGCCCGCACAGATACGCAGTATTTT CASSPTRLAARTDTQYF
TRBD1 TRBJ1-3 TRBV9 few TGTGCCAGCAGCTCTGGACAGGGGAGCTCTGGAAACACCATATATTTT CASSSGQGSSGNTIYF
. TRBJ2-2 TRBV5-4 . TGTGCCAGCAGCTTAGGGACTCCGAACACCGGGGAGCTGTTTTTT CASSLGTPNTGELFF
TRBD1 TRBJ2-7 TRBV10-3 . TGTGCCACCGGACAGGGAGAATACGAGCAGTACTTC CATGQGEYEQYF
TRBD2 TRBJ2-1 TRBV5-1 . TGCGCCAGCAGCCCACTGCCGTCCGGGACTAGCGGGGGTGGGAACAATGAGCAGTTCTTC CASSPLPSGTSGGGNNEQFF
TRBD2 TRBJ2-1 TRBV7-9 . TGTGCCAGCAGCCTCCAGATAACTAGCGGGAAGAACAATGAGCAGTTCTTC CASSLQITSGKNNEQFF
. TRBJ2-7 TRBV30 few TGTGCCTGGAGTTCCCCCGGGACACAGCAGTACTTC CAWSSPGTQQYF
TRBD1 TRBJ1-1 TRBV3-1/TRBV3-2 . TGTGCCAGCAGCCAATCGGGACAGTCCCGTACTGAAGCTTTCTTT CASSQSGQSRTEAFF
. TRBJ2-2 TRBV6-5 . TGTGCCAGCACTACGGCGAACACCGGGGAGCTGTTTTTT CASTTANTGELFF
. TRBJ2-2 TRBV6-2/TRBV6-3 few TGTGCCAGCAGCCCCCCCCGGCGGTTGAACACCGGGGAGCTGTTTTTT CASSPPRRLNTGELFF
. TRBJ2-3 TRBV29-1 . TGCAGCGTTGCAGTCGGGGGATGGACAGATACGCAGTATTTT CSVAVGGWTDTQYF
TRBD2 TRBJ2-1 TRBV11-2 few TGTGCCAGCAGCCTCCTTACTAGCGGGAGCCCCAATGAGCAGTTCTTC CASSLLTSGSPNEQFF
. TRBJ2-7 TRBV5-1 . TGCGCCAGCAGCGGAGGGACAGACTCCTACGAGCAGTACTTC CASSGGTDSYEQYF
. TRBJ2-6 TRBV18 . TGTGCCAGCTCACCAGGGGGGTCTGGGGCCAACGTCCTGACTTTC CASSPGGSGANVLTF
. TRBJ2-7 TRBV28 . TGTGCCAGCACCAGCCCCCCGGGTGAGCAGTACTTC CASTSPPGEQYF
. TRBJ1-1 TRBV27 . TGTGCCAGCAGCTTTCGGGGGGTTTCGACTGAAGCTTTCTTT CASSFRGVSTEAFF
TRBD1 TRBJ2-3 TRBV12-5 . TGTGCTAGTTCACAGGGGAACACAGATACGCAGTATTTT CASSQGNTDTQYF
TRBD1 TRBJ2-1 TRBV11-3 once TGTGCCAGCAGCCCCGGACAGGGGCGATACAATGAGCAGTTCTTC CASSPGQGRYNEQFF
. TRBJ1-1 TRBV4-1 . TGCGCCAGCAGCCCCTCGACAGTAATGAACACTGAAGCTTTCTTT CASSPSTVMNTEAFF
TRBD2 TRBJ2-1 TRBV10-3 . TGTGCCATCAGTAACAAACTAGCGAATGAGCAGTTCTTC CAISNKLANEQFF
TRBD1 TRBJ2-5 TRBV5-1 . TGCGCCAGCAGCTCCGCGGACAGGGCCGAAGAGACCCAGTACTTC CASSSADRAEETQYF
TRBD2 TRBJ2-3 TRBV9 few TGTGCCAGCAGCGTAGCTACGGGGGGGACTAGCGGGAGAGGATACACAGATACGCAGTATTTT CASSVATGGTSGRGYTDTQYF
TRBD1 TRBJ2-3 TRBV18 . TGTGCCAGCTCACCAAGCCTCCGGGACAGGGGTTCAATTGATACGCAGTATTTT CASSPSLRDRGSIDTQYF
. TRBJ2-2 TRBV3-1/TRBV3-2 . TGTGCCAGCAGCCCCCGATATTCGGGTACCGGGGAGCTGTTTTTT CASSPRYSGTGELFF
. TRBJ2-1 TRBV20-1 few TGCAGTGCTAGTGGGCGGTCCCTAAATGAGCAGTTCTTC CSASGRSLNEQFF
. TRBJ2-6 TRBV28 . TGTGCCAGCAGTCAAGAGTTTGCTGGGGCCAACGTCCTGACTTTC CASSQEFAGANVLTF
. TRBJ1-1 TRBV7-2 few TGTGCCAGCAGCTTACCCGATGCGACTGAAGCTTTCTTT CASSLPDATEAFF
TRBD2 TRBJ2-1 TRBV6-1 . TGTGCCAGCAGTGAACTTCTACGGGAGGTCCTTAATGAGCAGTTCTTC CASSELLREVLNEQFF
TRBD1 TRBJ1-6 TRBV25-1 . TGTGCCAGCAGTGAAGCAGGGGGAAATTCACCCCTCCACTTT CASSEAGGNSPLHF
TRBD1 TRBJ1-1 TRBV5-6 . TGTGCCAGCAGCTTGGAAAAGGGGGCCTTAGGGACTGAAGCTTTCTTT CASSLEKGALGTEAFF